The clone carrying this T cell receptor beta chain was observed once. The sample is drawn from a study of Ad26.COV2.S vaccination and SARS-CoV-2 variants. Trimming removed 0 bases from V and 4 bases from J, with 10 bases in between. Germline V gene data show CDR1 as SGHAT and CDR2 as FQNNGV. The CDR3 has 15 residues. Treatment specified: roughly 19 received Ad26.COV2.S at low or high dose, single or two shots; a few received placebo; per-sample allocation not given. The samples were gathered on day 63 after the first injection of vaccine or placebo. Data came from immunoSEQ multiplex PCR; TCRdb stores just in-frame clones and leaves some out. The sample lists about 350,000 clones, around 89% seen once, with 6.4% in the top ten.

Specimen: peripheral blood, collected in a trial of Ad26.COV2.S vaccine versus placebo. The chain carries TRBV11-2 and TRBJ1-5; D gene uncertain. The sequence came from a person aged 18 to 65 who received the Ad26.COV2.S COVID-19 vaccine or a placebo. The CDR3 here is CASSLDGRPNQPQHF. The CDR3 bases are TGTGCCAGCAGCTTAGATGGACGACCGAATCAGCCCCAGCATTTT.